Shown below are 25 T cell receptor beta chains from a single sample sequenced in a study of beta chain features in type 1 diabetes. Whole-study findings and limits: Moderately but significantly shorter TCRB CDR3s were found in Type 1 diabetes patients in all four CD4+ subsets.

Isolated RNA was reverse transcribed in full, so expressed TCRB transcripts were sequenced. Method: immunoSEQ multiplex PCR; TCRdb's copy keeps in-frame clones and lacks some. The sample lists some 110,000 clones, about 15% seen once, with approximately 2.3% in the top ten. No antigen is known for these receptors. The source material was central memory CD4+ T cells from blood. Receptors were obtained from a man younger than 45 with type 1 diabetes.

The chain joins TRBV6-5 to TRBJ2-7, with D unclear. Germline CDR1 reads MNHEY; CDR2 reads SVGAGI. V was trimmed by 4 bases and J by 4 bases, leaving 8 bases between them. The CDR3 totals 12 residues. The CDR3 DNA is TGTGCCAGCAGTTCGAAAGTATACGAGCAGTACTTC. Its protein is CASSSKVYEQYF.

J is TRBJ2-4 and V is TRBV11-1, with 8 bases that match TRBD1. The CDR3 totals 16 residues. With 5 bases clipped from V and 5 bases from J, the junction kept 11 bases outside the gene matches. Germline CDR1 SGHAT, CDR2 FQDESV (reference sequence). CDR3 sequence reads: CASSPRTGRRENIQYF. In DNA form, the CDR3 reads TGTGCCAGCAGCCCTAGGACAGGGAGAAGGGAAAACATTCAGTACTTC. The full variable domain, with the rest looked up from reference TRBV11-1 and TRBJ2-4, is EAEVAQSPRYKITEKSQAVAFWCDPISGHATLYWYRQILGQGPELLVQFQDESVVDDSQLPKDRFSAERLKGVDSTLKIQPAELGDSAMYLCASSPRTGRRENIQYFGAGTRLSVL.

This clone was counted between two and nine times. The V gene is TRBV5-6, the J gene TRBJ1-5, with D tentatively TRBD1 (5 bases). Deletions cut 0 bases from V and 4 bases from J, with 14 bases between. CDR3 length: 16 amino acids. In germline, CDR1 is SGHDT, CDR2 YYEEEE. In nucleotides, the CDR3 is TGTGCCAGCAGCTTGGGGGGCCCGAGCTCAAATCAGCCCCAGCATTTT. This gives the protein CASSLGGPSSNQPQHF. The full variable domain, its missing parts supplied by reference TRBV5-6 and TRBJ1-5, is DAGVTQSPTHLIKTRGQQVTLRCSPKSGHDTVSWYQQALGQGPQFIFQYYEEEERQRGNFPDRFSGHQFPNYSSELNVNALLLGDSALYLCASSLGGPSSNQPQHFGDGTRLSIL.

V and J are TRBV13 and TRBJ1-6; D is perhaps TRBD1 (5 bases). The CDR3 is 16 residues long. In germline, CDR1 is PRHDT, CDR2 FYEKMQ (reference sequence). Trimming shortened V by 5 bases and J by 7 bases, and 18 bases separated the two germline ends. CDR3 residues: CASSARWGGRNSPLHF. In nucleotides, the CDR3 is TGTGCCAGCAGCGCCCGGTGGGGCGGAAGGAATTCACCCCTCCACTTT.

This chain connects TRBV18 to TRBJ1-4; 9 bases are shared with TRBD1. The V gene end was trimmed by 2 bases and the J gene end by 5 bases; junction bases not matched to a gene: 12. The CDR3 length is 18 residues. Germline-derived CDR1 and CDR2 are KGHSH and LQKENI. The DNA of the CDR3 is TGTGCCAGCTCACCATCGATATCACAGGGGGCCCGCAATGAAAAACTGTTTTTT. Its translation: CASSPSISQGARNEKLFF.

This clone turned up a few times. This chain links TRBV28 with TRBJ2-5, with D maybe TRBD2 (6 bases). The germline V and J ends were trimmed by 6 bases and 4 bases, with 15 bases remaining between them. Germline-derived CDR1 and CDR2 are MDHEN and SYDVKM. This CDR3 is built from 14 residues. CDR3 in amino acids: CASRGTGTGETQYF. The CDR3 DNA sequence: TGTGCCAGCAGGGGGACCGGGACTGGAGAGACCCAGTACTTC. Filled out from reference TRBV28 and TRBJ2-5, the complete variable domain reads DVKVTQSSRYLVKRTGEKVFLECVQDMDHENMFWYRQDPGLGLRLIYFSYDVKMKEKGDIPEGYSVSREKKERFSLILESASTNQTSMYLCASRGTGTGETQYFGPGTRLLVL.

The DNA of the CDR3 is TGTGCCAGCAGTTACTCTTGGGGAGCGGAAGATACGCAGTATTTT. It translates to CASSYSWGAEDTQYF. The genes are TRBV6-5 and TRBJ2-3, with TRBD2 as a possible D gene (5 bases). Germline assignment: CDR1 MNHEY and CDR2 SVGAGI. This CDR3 is built from 15 residues. V gave up 0 bases and J gave up 5 bases, with 12 bases separating them.

A few counts support this clone. V usage is TRBV23-1 and J usage is TRBJ1-5, with D unresolved. TRBV23-1 is annotated as an ORF whose role is uncertain. Trimming stripped 2 bases from V and 2 bases from J, with 16 bases between. CDR3 length equals 17 residues. CDR3 region: CASSQAAWTLGNQPQHF. The CDR3 DNA reads TGCGCCAGCAGTCAAGCGGCGTGGACCTTAGGCAATCAGCCCCAGCATTTT.

This clone was counted only a few times. The J gene is TRBJ1-1, the V gene TRBV29-1; D unclear. Germline CDR1 SQVTM, CDR2 ANQGSEA. The V end was cut by 6 bases, the J end by 0 bases, with 5 bases between. The CDR3 covers 11 residues. The CDR3 is CSVYMNTEAFF. CDR3 nucleotides: TGCAGCGTCTACATGAACACTGAAGCTTTCTTT.

CDR3 residues: CASSFYKNTEAFF. CDR3 sequence (DNA): TGTGCCAGCAGCTTTTACAAGAACACTGAAGCTTTCTTT. This chain links TRBV5-6 with TRBJ1-1; D is unclear. The germline gives CDR1 SGHDT, CDR2 YYEEEE. Trimming removed 2 bases at V and 1 base at J, with 6 bases between. This CDR3 comprises 13 residues.

This rearrangement joins TRBV14 to TRBJ2-7; unclear D gene. The V end was cut by 4 bases, the J end by 2 bases, with 15 bases between. This CDR3 has 15 residues. Germline loops: CDR1 SGHDN, CDR2 FVKESK. The CDR3 loop reads CASSRHAAPTYEQYF. CDR3 DNA sequence: TGTGCCAGCAGCCGGCATGCGGCCCCTACCTACGAGCAGTACTTC. Full variable domain (rest looked up from reference TRBV14 and TRBJ2-7): EAGVTQFPSHSVIEKGQTVTLRCDPISGHDNLYWYRRVMGKEIKFLLHFVKESKQDESGMPNNRFLAERTGGTYSTLKVQPAELEDSGVYFCASSRHAAPTYEQYFGPGTRLTVT.

This clone was seen only a few times. The chain couples TRBV7-3 to TRBJ1-1; D is possibly TRBD1 (5 bases). The CDR3 loop spans 13 amino acids. Trimming cost V 5 bases and J 5 bases, with 12 bases left between them. Germline lookup yields CDR1 SGHTA and CDR2 FQGTGA. In DNA form, the CDR3 reads TGTGCCAGCAGCACCCGGGGGGAAACTGAAGCTTTCTTT. Protein product: CASSTRGETEAFF.

This clone was seen ten or more times. V and J are TRBV18 and TRBJ1-6; D gene ambiguous. Germline V gene lookup returns CDR1 KGHSH and CDR2 LQKENI. This CDR3 spans 14 amino acids. Trimming shortened V by 2 bases and J by 6 bases, and 8 bases separated the two germline ends. In nucleotides, the CDR3 is TGTGCCAGCTCACCAGACGGAGGTAATTCACCCCTCCACTTT. Encoded protein: CASSPDGGNSPLHF.

V and J are TRBV2 and TRBJ2-7, with D possibly TRBD1 on 6 matching bases. The CDR3 has 13 residues. Germline V gene sequence: CDR1 SNHLY, CDR2 FYNNEI. The ends were cut back, 5 bases at V and 7 bases at J, with 15 bases in the middle. CDR3 nucleotide sequence: TGTGCCAGCAGTCGGGACACCCAGGGAGAGCAGTACTTC. Amino acid sequence: CASSRDTQGEQYF.

This clone turned up a few times. The CDR3 coding sequence is TGTGCCAGCAGCTTGGATACGCAGTATTTT. This translates into CASSLDTQYF. This chain joins TRBV5-6 and TRBJ2-3; D uncertain. CDR3 length: 10 amino acids. V dropped 0 bases and J dropped 7 bases, with 0 bases sitting between them. Germline loops: CDR1 SGHDT, CDR2 YYEEEE. The entire variable domain, with the rest obtained from reference TRBV5-6 and TRBJ2-3, is as follows: DAGVTQSPTHLIKTRGQQVTLRCSPKSGHDTVSWYQQALGQGPQFIFQYYEEEERQRGNFPDRFSGHQFPNYSSELNVNALLLGDSALYLCASSLDTQYFGPGTRLTVL.

The chain links TRBV4-3 to TRBJ2-7; D not resolved. The V gene lost 0 bases and the J gene lost 0 bases, with 12 bases spanning the gap. Germline V gives CDR1 LGHNA, CDR2 YSLEER. The CDR3 totals 16 residues. The CDR3 bases are TGCGCCAGCAGCCAAGACTATCGACATAGCTCCTACGAGCAGTACTTC. Translating it yields CASSQDYRHSSYEQYF.

This clone was recorded many times. The genes are TRBV30 and TRBJ1-6, with 8 bases that match TRBD1. CDR1 and CDR2 (germline): GTSNPN, SVGIG (reference sequence). The CDR3 is 15 amino acids. Germline trimming cut 2 bases from V and 7 bases from J; bases unmatched to any gene: 7. The CDR3 is CAWSWVGQGNSPLHF. For the CDR3, the DNA is TGTGCCTGGAGTTGGGTTGGACAGGGCAATTCACCCCTCCACTTT. Variable domain in full (rest from reference TRBV30 and TRBJ1-6): SQTIHQWPATLVQPVGSPLSLECTVEGTSNPNLYWYRQAAGRGLQLLFYSVGIGQISSEVPQNLSASRPQDRQFILSSKKLLLSDSGFYLCAWSWVGQGNSPLHFGNGTRLTVT.

The V call is TRBV7-2, the J call TRBJ2-3; tentatively, D is TRBD2 (6 bases). V was trimmed by 2 bases and J by 0 bases, leaving 18 bases between them. CDR1 SGHTA and CDR2 FQGNSA come from the germline V gene. CDR3 length: 18 amino acids. For the CDR3, the DNA is TGTGCCAGCAGCTTAAACGGGGGAGCAGATGCTAGCACAGATACGCAGTATTTT. It specifies CASSLNGGADASTDTQYF.

Only a few counts were recorded for this clone. The chain employs TRBV5-6 and TRBJ1-1, with D uncertain. The germline CDR1 and CDR2 sequences are SGHDT and YYEEEE. V was clipped by 1 base and J by 1 base, with 8 bases between them. This CDR3 has 14 residues. CDR3 nucleotide sequence: TGTGCCAGCAGCTTGTGGGAATGGAACACTGAAGCTTTCTTT. This sequence encodes CASSLWEWNTEAFF. The full variable domain, with the rest looked up from reference TRBV5-6 and TRBJ1-1, is DAGVTQSPTHLIKTRGQQVTLRCSPKSGHDTVSWYQQALGQGPQFIFQYYEEEERQRGNFPDRFSGHQFPNYSSELNVNALLLGDSALYLCASSLWEWNTEAFFGQGTRLTVV.

This clone was detected only a few times. J is TRBJ2-1 and V is TRBV9; TRBD2 matches 9 bases. The V segment lost 0 bases and the J segment 7 bases; nucleotides outside the gene matches: 8. The V gene's germline CDR1 is SGDLS and CDR2 YYNGEE. CDR3 size: 16 residues. The DNA for the CDR3 is TGTGCCAGCAGCGTAGCTGTGGGACTAGCCTTAAATGAGCAGTTCTTC. Protein sequence: CASSVAVGLALNEQFF.

The chain has TRBV27 and TRBJ2-1; D is perhaps TRBD1 or TRBD2 (5 bases each). The CDR3 consists of 15 residues. Germline V gene sequence: CDR1 MNHEY, CDR2 SMNVEV (reference sequence). The V and J ends lost 2 bases and 2 bases respectively, with 10 bases between them. The CDR3 here is CASSLRGDTYNEQFF. CDR3 nucleotide sequence: TGTGCCAGCAGTTTAAGGGGAGACACCTACAATGAGCAGTTCTTC.

This clone was recorded many times. The chain is built from TRBV5-4 and TRBJ2-4, with D perhaps matching TRBD1 (6 bases). V dropped 4 bases and J dropped 3 bases, with 17 bases sitting between them. Looked up from germline, CDR1 is SGHNT and CDR2 is YYREEE (reference sequence). This CDR3 region has 16 residues. CDR3 protein: CASSIGQGLGKNIQYF. In DNA form, the CDR3 reads TGTGCCAGCAGCATAGGCCAGGGGCTTGGCAAAAACATTCAGTACTTC.

This clone was found many times. The CDR3, as DNA: TGCGCCAGCAGCCAAGACACGGCGGGGGGGAGGAAGACCCAGTACTTC. It yields the protein CASSQDTAGGRKTQYF. This rearrangement joins TRBV4-3 to TRBJ2-5, with 9 bases fitting TRBD2. The germline V gene has CDR1 LGHNA and CDR2 YSLEER. CDR3 length: 16 residues. V lost 0 bases to trimming and J lost 6 bases; unmatched junction nucleotides: 8.

The chain is built from TRBV4-2 and TRBJ2-1; TRBD1 aligns across 8 bases. The CDR3 length is 14 residues. The V gene end was trimmed by 4 bases and the J gene end by 6 bases; junction bases not matched to a gene: 5. Germline CDR1 LGHNA, CDR2 YNFKEQ. The CDR3, as DNA: TGTGCCAGCAGCCTCCTCACAGGGGGCAATGAGCAGTTCTTC. This translates into CASSLLTGGNEQFF.

This clone came up once. V and J are TRBV13 and TRBJ2-6, with 7 bases fitting TRBD1. The V segment lost 4 bases and the J segment 4 bases; nucleotides outside the gene matches: 10. CDR3 size: 17 residues. Per germline, CDR1 PRHDT and CDR2 FYEKMQ (reference sequence). The CDR3, as DNA: TGTGCCAGCAGCTCCTCCATTCAGGGACAGGGGGCCAACGTCCTGACTTTC. Its protein product is CASSSSIQGQGANVLTF.